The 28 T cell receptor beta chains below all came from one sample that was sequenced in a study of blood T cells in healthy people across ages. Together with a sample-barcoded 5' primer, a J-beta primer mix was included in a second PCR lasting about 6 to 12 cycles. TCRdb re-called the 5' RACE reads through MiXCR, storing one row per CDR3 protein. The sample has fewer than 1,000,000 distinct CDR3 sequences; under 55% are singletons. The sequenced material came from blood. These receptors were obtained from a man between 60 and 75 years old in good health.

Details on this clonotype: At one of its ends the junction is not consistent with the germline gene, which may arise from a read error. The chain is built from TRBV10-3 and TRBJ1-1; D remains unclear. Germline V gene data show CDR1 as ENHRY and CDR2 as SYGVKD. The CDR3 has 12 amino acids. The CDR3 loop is CTISDTHTEAFF. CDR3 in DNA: TGTACCATCAGTGACACCCACACTGAAGCTTTCTTT.

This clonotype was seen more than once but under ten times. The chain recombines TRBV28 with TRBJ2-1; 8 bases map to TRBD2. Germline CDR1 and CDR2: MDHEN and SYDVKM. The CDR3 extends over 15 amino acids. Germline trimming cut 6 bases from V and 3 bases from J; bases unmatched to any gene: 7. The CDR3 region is CASRLPGGIYNEQFF. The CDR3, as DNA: TGTGCCAGCAGGCTACCGGGGGGGATCTACAATGAGCAGTTCTTC.

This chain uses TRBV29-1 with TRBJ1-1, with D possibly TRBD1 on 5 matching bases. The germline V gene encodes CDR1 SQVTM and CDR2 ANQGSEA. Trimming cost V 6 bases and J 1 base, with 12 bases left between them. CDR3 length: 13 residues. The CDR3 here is CSVQWGRNTEAFF. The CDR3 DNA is TGCAGCGTCCAATGGGGACGGAACACTGAAGCTTTCTTT.

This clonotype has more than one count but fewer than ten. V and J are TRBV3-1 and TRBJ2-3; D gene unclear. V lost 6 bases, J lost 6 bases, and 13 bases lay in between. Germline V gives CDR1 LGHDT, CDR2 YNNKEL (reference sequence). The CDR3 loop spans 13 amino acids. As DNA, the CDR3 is TGTGCCAGCAGACGTTCCGGGCGGGATACGCAGTATTTT. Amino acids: CASRRSGRDTQYF.

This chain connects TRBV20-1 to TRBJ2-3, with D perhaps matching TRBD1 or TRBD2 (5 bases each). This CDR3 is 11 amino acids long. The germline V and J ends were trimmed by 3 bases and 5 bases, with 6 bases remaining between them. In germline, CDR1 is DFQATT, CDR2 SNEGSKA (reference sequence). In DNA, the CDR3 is TGCAGTGCTAGGGGGGTAGATACGCAGTATTTT. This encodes CSARGVDTQYF.

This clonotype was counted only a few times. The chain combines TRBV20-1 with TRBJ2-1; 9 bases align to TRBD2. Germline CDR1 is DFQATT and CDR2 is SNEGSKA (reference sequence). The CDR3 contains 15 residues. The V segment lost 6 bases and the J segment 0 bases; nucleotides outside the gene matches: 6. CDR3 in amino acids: CSASGGRNSYNEQFF. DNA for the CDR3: TGCAGTGCGAGCGGGGGGAGGAACTCCTACAATGAGCAGTTCTTC.

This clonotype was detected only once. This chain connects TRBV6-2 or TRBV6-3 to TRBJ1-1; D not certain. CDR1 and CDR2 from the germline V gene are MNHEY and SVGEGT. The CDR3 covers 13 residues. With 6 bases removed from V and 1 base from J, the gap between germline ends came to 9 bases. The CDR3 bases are TGTGCCAGCAGATGGACTTCGAACACTGAAGCTTTCTTT. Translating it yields CASRWTSNTEAFF.

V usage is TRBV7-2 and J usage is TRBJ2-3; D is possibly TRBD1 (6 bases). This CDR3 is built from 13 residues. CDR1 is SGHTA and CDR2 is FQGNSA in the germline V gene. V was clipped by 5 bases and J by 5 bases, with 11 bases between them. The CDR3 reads CASSRTGLDTQYF. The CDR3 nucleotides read TGTGCCAGCAGCCGAACAGGGTTAGATACGCAGTATTTT.

This CDR3 reads CASSVGGSVNEQFF. The CDR3 DNA reads as TGTGCCAGCAGCGTAGGGGGTAGTGTCAATGAGCAGTTCTTC. The J gene is TRBJ2-1, the V gene TRBV9; D gene unclear. Germline V lookup: CDR1 SGDLS, CDR2 YYNGEE. The CDR3 has 14 amino acids. Between the trimmed V and J ends, which lost 0 bases and 6 bases, there was a span of 10 bases.

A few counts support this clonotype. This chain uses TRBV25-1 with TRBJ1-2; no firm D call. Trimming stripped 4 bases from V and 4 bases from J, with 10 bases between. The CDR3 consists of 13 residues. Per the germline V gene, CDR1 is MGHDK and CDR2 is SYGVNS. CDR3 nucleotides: TGTGCCAGCAGTGCAGGACGGACCTATGGCTACACCTTC. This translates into CASSAGRTYGYTF.

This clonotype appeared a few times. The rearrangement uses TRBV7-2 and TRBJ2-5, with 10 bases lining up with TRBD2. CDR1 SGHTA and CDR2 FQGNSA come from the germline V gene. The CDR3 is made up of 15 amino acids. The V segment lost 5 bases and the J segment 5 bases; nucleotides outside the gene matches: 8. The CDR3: CASSPPSGGSETQYF. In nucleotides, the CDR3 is TGTGCCAGCAGCCCACCTAGCGGGGGATCTGAGACCCAGTACTTC.

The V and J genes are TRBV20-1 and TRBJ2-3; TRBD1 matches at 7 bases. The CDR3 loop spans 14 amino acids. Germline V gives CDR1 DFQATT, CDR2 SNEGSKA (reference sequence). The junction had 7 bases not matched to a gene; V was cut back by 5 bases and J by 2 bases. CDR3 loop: CSARRQGVTDTQYF. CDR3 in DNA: TGCAGTGCTCGTCGACAGGGAGTCACAGATACGCAGTATTTT.

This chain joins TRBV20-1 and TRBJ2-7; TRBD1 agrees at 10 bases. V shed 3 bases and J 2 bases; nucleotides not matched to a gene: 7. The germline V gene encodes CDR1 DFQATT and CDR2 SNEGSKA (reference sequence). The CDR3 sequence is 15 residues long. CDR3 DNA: TGCAGTGCTAGGGGGGGGACAGGGGCAACCTACGAGCAGTACTTC. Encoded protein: CSARGGTGATYEQYF.

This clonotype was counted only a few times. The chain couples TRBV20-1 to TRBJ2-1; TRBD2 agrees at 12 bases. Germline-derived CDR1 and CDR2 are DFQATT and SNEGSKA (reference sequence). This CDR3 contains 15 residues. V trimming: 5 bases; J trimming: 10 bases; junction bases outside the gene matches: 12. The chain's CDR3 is CSAPAGTSGRREQFF. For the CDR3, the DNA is TGCAGTGCTCCTGCCGGGACTAGCGGGCGGCGAGAGCAGTTCTTC.

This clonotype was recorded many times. CDR3 residues: CSVTGTLDTEAQYF. The DNA of the CDR3 is TGCAGCGTCACCGGGACCTTGGATACGGAGGCCCAGTACTTC. The genes are TRBV29-1 and TRBJ2-5, with D perhaps being TRBD1 or TRBD2 (5 bases each). The CDR3 contains 14 residues. Germline V lookup: CDR1 SQVTM, CDR2 ANQGSEA. V was cut by 6 bases and J by 9 bases, with 23 bases left in between. The full variable domain, with the rest looked up from reference TRBV29-1 and TRBJ2-5, is SAVISQKPSRDICQRGTSLTIQCQVDSQVTMMFWYRQQPGQSLTLIATANQGSEATYESGFVIDKFPISRPNLTFSTLTVSNMSPEDSSIYLCSVTGTLDTEAQYFGPGTRLLVL.

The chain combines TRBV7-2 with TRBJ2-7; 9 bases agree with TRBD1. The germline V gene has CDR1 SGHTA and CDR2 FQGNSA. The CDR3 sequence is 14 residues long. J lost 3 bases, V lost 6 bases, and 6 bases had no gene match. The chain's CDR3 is CASRKSGQGYEQYF. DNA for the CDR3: TGTGCCAGCAGAAAATCGGGACAGGGCTACGAGCAGTACTTC.

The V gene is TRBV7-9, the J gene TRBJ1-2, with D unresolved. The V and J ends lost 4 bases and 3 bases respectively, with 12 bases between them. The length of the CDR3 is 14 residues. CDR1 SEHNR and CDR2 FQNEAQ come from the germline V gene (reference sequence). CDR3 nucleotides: TGTGCCAGCAGCTACCACCAGGTTTACTATGGCTACACCTTC. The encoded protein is CASSYHQVYYGYTF. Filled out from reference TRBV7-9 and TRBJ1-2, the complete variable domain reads DTGVSQNPRHKITKRGQNVTFRCDPISEHNRLYWYRQTLGQGPEFLTYFQNEAQLEKSRLLSDRFSAERPKGSFSTLEIQRTEQGDSAMYLCASSYHQVYYGYTFGSGTRLTVV.

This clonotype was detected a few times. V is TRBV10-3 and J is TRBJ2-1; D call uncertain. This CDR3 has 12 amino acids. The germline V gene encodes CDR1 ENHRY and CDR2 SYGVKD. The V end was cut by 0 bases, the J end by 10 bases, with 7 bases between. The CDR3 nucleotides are TGTGCCATCAGTGAGTCGTCCTACGAGCAGTTCTTC. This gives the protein CAISESSYEQFF.

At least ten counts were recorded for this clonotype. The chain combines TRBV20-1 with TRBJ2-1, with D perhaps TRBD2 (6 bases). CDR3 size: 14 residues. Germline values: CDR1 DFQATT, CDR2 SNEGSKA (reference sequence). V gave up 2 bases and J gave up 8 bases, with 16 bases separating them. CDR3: CSARIVLASDEQFF. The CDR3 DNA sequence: TGCAGTGCTAGAATTGTCCTAGCGAGCGATGAGCAGTTCTTC.

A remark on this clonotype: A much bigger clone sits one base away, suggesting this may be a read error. CDR3 region: CSARDGGGFNQPRHF. CDR3 DNA sequence: TGCAGTGCTAGAGATGGGGGAGGGTTCAATCAGCCCCGGCATTTT. The rearrangement joins TRBV20-1 to TRBJ1-5; a weak D match, TRBD1 (5 bases). Germline lookup yields CDR1 DFQATT and CDR2 SNEGSKA (reference sequence). There are 15 residues in the CDR3.

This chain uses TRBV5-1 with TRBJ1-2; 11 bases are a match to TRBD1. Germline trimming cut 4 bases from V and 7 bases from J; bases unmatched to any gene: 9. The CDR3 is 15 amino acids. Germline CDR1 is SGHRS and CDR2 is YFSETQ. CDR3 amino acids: CASSPDRGRLGGYTF. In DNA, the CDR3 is TGCGCCAGCAGCCCGGACAGGGGGCGGTTGGGTGGCTACACCTTC.

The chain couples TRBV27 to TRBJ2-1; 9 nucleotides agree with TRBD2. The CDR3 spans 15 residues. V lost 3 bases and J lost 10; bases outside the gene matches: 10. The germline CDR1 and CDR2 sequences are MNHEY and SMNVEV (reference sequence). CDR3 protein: CASSFEASGTAEQFF. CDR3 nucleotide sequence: TGTGCCAGCAGTTTTGAGGCTAGCGGGACTGCGGAGCAGTTCTTC.

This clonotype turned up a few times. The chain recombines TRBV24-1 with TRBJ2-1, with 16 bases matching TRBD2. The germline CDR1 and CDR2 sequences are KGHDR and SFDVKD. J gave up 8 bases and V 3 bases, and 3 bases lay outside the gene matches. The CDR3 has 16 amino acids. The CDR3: CATSDGTSGGADEQFF. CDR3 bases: TGTGCCACCAGTGATGGGACTAGCGGGGGGGCGGATGAGCAGTTCTTC.

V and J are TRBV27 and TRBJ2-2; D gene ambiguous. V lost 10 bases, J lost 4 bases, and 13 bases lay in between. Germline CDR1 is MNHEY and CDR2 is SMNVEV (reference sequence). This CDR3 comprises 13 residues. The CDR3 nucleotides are TGTGCCACCACTGGCTCCACCACCGGGGAGCTGTTTTTT. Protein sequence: CATTGSTTGELFF.

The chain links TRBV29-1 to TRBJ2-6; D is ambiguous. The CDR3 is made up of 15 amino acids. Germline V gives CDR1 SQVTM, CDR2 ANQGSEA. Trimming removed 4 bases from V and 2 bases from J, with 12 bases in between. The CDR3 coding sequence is TGCAGCGTTGGTATTCAAGGCGCTGGGGCCAACGTCCTGACTTTC. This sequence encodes CSVGIQGAGANVLTF.

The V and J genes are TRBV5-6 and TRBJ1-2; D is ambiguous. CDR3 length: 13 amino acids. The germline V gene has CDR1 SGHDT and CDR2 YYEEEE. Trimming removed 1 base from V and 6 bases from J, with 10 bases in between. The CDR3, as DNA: TGTGCCAGCAGCTTGAACCCCGGGGATGGCTACACCTTC. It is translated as CASSLNPGDGYTF.

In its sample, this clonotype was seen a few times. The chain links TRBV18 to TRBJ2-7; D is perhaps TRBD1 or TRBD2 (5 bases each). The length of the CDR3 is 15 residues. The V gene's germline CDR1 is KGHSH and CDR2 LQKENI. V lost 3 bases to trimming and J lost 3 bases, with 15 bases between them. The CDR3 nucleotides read TGTGCCAGCTCACCCGGGACGGCGGAGCTCTACGAGCAGTACTTC. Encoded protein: CASSPGTAELYEQYF. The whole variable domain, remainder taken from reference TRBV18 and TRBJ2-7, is NAGVMQNPRHLVRRRGQEARLRCSPMKGHSHVYWYRQLPEEGLKFMVYLQKENIIDESGMPKERFSAEFPKEGPSILRIQQVVRGDSAAYFCASSPGTAELYEQYFGPGTRLTVT.

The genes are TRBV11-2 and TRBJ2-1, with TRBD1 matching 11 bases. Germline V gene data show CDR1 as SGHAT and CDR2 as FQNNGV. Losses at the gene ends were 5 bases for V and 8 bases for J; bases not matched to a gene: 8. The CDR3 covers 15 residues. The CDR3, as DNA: TGTGCCAGCAGCGACCGGGACAGGGGGGGTCATGAGCAGTTCTTC. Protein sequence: CASSDRDRGGHEQFF. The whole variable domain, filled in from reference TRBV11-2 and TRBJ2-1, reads EAGVAQSPRYKIIEKRQSVAFWCNPISGHATLYWYQQILGQGPKLLIQFQNNGVVDDSQLPKDRFSAERLKGVDSTLKIQPAKLEDSAVYLCASSDRDRGGHEQFFGPGTRLTVL.